This T cell receptor beta chain is from a study of cytomegalovirus exposure and HLA in healthy donors. The CDR3 extends over 13 amino acids. CDR1 SQVTM and CDR2 ANQGSEA come from the germline V gene. The V segment lost 7 bases and the J segment 1 base; nucleotides outside the gene matches: 5. With respect to this clone: The target antigen is unknown.

Findings of the study overall: Earlier results showed most TCR beta V segments being productive about 87% or about 30% of the time. Cytomegalovirus status, reportedly, was diagnosed with high specificity and sensitivity by the classifier.

The PCR contained 60 Vbeta and 13 Jbeta primers. Using immunoSEQ multiplex PCR, the repertoire was profiled, and TCRdb retains in-frame clones only, with some absent. Of approximately 110,000 clones in the sample, 55% to 70% were seen once. Sequences were obtained from PBMCs. This clonotype was sampled from a woman in her twenties or thirties in good health and CMV-seronegative. The chain carries TRBV29-1 and TRBJ1-1; TRBD1 agrees at 8 bases. DNA for the CDR3: TGCAGCGGGAGACAGGGGCCGAACACTGAAGCTTTCTTT. It translates to CSGRQGPNTEAFF.